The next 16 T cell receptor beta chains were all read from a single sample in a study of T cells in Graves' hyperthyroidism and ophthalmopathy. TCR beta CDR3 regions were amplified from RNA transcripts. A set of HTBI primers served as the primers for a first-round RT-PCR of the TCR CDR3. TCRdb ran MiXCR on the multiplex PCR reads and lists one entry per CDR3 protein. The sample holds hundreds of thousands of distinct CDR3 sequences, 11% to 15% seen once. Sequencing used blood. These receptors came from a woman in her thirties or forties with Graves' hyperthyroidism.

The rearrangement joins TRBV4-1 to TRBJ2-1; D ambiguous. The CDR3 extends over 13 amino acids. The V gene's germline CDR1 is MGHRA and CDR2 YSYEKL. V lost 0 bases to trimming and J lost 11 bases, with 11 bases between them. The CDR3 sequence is CASSQDRVTKQFF. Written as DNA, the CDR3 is TGCGCCAGCAGCCAAGATCGGGTTACTAAGCAGTTCTTC.

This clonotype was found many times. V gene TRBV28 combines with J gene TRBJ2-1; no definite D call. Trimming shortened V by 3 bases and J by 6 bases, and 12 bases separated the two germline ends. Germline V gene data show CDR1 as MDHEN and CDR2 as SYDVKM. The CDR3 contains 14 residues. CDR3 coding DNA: TGTGCCAGCAGTTTTCTCCTCACGGGCAATGAGCAGTTCTTC. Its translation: CASSFLLTGNEQFF.

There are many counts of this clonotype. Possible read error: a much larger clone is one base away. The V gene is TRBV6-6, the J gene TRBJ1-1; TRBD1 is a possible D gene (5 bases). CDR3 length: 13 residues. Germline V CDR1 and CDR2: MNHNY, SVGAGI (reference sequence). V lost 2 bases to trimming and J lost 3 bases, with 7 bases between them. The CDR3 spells CASSYGGDTEAFF. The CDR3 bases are TGTGCCAGCAGTTACGGGGGGGACACTGAAGCTTTCTTT.

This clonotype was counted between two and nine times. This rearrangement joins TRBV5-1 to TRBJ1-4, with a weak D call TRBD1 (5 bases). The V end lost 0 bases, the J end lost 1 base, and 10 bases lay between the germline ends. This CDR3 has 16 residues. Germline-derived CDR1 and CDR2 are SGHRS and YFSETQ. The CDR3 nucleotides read TGCGCCAGCAGCTTGGAACAGGTTCGAACTAATGAAAAACTGTTTTTT. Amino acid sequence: CASSLEQVRTNEKLFF.

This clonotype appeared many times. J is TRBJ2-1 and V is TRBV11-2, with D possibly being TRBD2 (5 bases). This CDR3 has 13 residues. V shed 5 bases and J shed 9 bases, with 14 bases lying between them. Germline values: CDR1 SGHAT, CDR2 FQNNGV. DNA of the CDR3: TGTGCCAGCAGCCTACTAGGTAGGGTTGAGCAGTTCTTC. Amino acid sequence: CASSLLGRVEQFF.

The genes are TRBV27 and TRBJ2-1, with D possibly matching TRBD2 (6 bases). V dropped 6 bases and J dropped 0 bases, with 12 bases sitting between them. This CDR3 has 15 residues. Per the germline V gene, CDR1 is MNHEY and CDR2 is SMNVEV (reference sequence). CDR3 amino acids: CASRKRESSYNEQFF. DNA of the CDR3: TGTGCCAGCAGGAAACGGGAGAGCTCCTACAATGAGCAGTTCTTC.

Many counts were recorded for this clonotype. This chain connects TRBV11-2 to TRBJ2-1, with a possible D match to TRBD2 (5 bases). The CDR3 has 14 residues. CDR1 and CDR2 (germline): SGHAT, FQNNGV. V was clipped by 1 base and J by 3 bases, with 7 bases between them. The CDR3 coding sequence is TGTGCCAGCAGCTTAGCGGGGAACTACAATGAGCAGTTCTTC. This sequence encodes CASSLAGNYNEQFF.

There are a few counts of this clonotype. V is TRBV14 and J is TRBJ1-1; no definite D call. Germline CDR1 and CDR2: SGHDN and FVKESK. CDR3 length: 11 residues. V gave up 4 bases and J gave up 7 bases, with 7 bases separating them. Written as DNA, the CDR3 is TGTGCCAGCAGCCTGTACAATGAAGCTTTCTTT. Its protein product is CASSLYNEAFF.

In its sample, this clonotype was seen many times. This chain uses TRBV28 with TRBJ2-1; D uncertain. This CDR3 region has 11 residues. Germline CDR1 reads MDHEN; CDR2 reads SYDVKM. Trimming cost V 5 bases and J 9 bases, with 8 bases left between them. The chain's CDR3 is CASSVESEQFF. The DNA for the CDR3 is TGTGCCAGCAGTGTTGAGAGTGAGCAGTTCTTC.

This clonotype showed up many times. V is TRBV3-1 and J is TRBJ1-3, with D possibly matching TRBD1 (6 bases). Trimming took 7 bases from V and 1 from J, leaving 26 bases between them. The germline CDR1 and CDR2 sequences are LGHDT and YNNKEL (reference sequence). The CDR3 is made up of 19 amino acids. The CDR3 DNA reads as TGTGCCAGCACCATTACACCGTCCAGGGGTCGCCGTTCTGGAAACACCATATATTTT. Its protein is CASTITPSRGRRSGNTIYF.

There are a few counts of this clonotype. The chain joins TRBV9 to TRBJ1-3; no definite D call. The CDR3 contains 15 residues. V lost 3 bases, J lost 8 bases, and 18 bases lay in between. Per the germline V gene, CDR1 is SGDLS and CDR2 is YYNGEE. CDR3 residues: CASSGRTGGKYTIYF. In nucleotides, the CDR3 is TGTGCCAGCAGCGGACGGACCGGAGGGAAGTACACCATATATTTT.

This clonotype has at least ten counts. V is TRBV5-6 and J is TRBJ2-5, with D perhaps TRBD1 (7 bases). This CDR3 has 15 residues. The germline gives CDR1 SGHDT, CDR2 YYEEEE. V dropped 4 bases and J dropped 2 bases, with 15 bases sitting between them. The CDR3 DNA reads TGTGCCAGCAGCCAATCAGGGGGGAGTCAAGAGACCCAGTACTTC. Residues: CASSQSGGSQETQYF. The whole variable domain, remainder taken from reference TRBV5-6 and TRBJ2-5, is DAGVTQSPTHLIKTRGQQVTLRCSPKSGHDTVSWYQQALGQGPQFIFQYYEEEERQRGNFPDRFSGHQFPNYSSELNVNALLLGDSALYLCASSQSGGSQETQYFGPGTRLLVL.

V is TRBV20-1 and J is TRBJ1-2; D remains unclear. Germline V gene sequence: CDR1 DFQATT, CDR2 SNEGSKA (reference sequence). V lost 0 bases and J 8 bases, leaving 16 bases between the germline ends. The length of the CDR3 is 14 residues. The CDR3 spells CSARDQFSGRGYTF. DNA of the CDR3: TGCAGTGCTAGAGATCAGTTTTCGGGCAGAGGCTACACCTTC.

The CDR3: CASTPIGTVNTEAFF. The CDR3 DNA reads as TGTGCCAGTACTCCCATAGGGACGGTGAACACTGAAGCTTTCTTT. The gene calls are TRBV19 and TRBJ1-1, with D perhaps TRBD1 (5 bases). This CDR3 spans 15 amino acids. Germline assignment: CDR1 LNHDA and CDR2 SQIVND (reference sequence). Trimming removed 7 bases at V and 0 bases at J, with 15 bases between.

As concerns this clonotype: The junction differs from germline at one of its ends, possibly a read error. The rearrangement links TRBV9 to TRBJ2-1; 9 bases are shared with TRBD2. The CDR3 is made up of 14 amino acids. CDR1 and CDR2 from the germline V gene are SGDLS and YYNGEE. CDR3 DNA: TGTGTCAGCAGCGGGACTAGCAGCCACAATGAGCAGTTCTTC. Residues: CVSSGTSSHNEQFF.

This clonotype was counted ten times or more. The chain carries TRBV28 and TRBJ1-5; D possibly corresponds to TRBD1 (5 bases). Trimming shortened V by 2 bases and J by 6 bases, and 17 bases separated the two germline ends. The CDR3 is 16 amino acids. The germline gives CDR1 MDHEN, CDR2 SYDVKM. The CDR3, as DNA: TGTGCCAGCAGTTTAAGGGGCTGGGTGGGTTTTCAGCCCCAGCATTTT. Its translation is CASSLRGWVGFQPQHF. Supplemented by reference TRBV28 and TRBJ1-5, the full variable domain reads DVKVTQSSRYLVKRTGEKVFLECVQDMDHENMFWYRQDPGLGLRLIYFSYDVKMKEKGDIPEGYSVSREKKERFSLILESASTNQTSMYLCASSLRGWVGFQPQHFGDGTRLSIL.